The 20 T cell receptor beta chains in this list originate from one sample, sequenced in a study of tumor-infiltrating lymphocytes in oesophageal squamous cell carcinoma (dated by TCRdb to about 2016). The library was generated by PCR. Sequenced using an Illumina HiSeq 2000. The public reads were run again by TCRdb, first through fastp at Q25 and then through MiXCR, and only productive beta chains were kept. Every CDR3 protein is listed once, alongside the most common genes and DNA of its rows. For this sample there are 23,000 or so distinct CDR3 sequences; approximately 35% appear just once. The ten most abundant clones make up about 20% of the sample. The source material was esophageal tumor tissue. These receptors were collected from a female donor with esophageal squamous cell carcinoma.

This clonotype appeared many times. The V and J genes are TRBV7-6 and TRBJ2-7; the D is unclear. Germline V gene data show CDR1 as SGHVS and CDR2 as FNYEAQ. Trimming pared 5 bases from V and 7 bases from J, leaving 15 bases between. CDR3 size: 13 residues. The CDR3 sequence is CASSASIPHEQYF. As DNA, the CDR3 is TGTGCCAGCAGCGCTTCTATTCCCCATGAGCAGTACTTC.

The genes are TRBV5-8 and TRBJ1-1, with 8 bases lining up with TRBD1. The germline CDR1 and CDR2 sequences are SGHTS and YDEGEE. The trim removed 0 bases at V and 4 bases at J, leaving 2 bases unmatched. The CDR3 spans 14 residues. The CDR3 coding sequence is TGTGCCAGCAGCTTGGGTCAGGGGGCCACTGAAGCTTTCTTT. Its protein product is CASSLGQGATEAFF.

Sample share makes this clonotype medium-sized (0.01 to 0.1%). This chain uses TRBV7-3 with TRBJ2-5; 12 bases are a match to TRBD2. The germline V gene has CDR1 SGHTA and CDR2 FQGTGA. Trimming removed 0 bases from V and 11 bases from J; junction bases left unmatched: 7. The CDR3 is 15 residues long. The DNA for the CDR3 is TGTGCCAGCAGCTTAACTTCTAGCGGGGGGGGTAGACAGTACTTC. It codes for CASSLTSSGGGRQYF.

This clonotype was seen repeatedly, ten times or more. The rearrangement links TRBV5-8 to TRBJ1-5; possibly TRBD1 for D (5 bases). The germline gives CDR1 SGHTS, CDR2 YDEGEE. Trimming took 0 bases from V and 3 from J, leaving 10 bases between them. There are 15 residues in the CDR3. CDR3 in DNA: TGTGCCAGCAGCTTGGGACAGTTTCCCAATCAGCCCCAGCATTTT. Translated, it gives CASSLGQFPNQPQHF.

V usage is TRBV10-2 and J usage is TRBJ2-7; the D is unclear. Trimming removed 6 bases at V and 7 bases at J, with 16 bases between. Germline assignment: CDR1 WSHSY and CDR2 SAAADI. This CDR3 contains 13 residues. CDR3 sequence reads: CASRTDSYNEQYF. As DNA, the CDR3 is TGCGCCAGCAGGACTGACTCCTACAATGAGCAGTACTTC.

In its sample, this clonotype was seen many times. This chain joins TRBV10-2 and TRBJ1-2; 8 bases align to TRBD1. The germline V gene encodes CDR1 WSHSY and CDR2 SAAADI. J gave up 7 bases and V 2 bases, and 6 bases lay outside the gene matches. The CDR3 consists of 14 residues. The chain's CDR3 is CASSEPGQGGGYTF. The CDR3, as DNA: TGCGCCAGCAGTGAGCCAGGACAGGGAGGTGGCTACACCTTC.

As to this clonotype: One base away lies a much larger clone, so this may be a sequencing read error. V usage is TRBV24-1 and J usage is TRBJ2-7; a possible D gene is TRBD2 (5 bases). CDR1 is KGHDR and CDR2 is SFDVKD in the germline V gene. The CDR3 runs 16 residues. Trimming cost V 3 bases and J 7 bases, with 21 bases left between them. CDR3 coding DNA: TGTGCCACCAGTGATCGCGGGCATTTTGCCCACAATGAGCAGTACTTC. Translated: CATSDRGHFAHNEQYF.

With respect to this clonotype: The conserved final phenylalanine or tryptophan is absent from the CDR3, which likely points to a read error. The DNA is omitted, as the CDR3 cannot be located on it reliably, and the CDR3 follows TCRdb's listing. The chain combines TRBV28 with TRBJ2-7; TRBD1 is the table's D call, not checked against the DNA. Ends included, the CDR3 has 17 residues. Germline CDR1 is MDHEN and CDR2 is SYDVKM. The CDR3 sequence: CASSSPGQGIDGYTFGS.

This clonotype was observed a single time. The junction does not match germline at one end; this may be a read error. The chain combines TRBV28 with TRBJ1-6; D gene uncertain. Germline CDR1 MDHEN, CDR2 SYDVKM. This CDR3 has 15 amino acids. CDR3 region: CASSLSIRVYGEQYF. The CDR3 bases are TGTGCCAGCAGTTTAAGTATTCGGGTTTATGGGGAGCAGTACTTT.

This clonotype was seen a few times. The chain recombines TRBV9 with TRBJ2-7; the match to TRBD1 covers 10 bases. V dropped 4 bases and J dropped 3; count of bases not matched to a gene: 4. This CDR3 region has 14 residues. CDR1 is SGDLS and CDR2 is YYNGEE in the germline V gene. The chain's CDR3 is CASSPGQGGYEQYF. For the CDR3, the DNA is TGTGCCAGCAGCCCTGGACAGGGGGGCTACGAGCAGTACTTC.

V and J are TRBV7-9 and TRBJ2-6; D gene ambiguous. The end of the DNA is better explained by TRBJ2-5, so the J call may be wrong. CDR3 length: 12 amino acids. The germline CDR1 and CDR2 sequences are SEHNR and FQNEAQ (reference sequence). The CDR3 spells CASSDPGETQYF. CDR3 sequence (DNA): TGTGCCAGCAGCGACCCCGGGGAGACCCAGTACTTC.

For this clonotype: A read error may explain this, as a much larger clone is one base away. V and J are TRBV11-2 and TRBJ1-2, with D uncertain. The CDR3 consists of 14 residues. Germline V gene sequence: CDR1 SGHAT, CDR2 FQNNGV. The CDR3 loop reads CDSSLDRRANGYTF. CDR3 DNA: TGTGACAGCAGCTTAGATCGTCGGGCTAATGGCTACACCTTC.

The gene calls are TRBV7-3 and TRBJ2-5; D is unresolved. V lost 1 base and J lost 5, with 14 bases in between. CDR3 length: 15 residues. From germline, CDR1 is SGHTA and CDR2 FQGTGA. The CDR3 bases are TGTGCCAGCAGCTTAAGAGGTAGCACGATGGAGACCCAGTACTTC. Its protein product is CASSLRGSTMETQYF.

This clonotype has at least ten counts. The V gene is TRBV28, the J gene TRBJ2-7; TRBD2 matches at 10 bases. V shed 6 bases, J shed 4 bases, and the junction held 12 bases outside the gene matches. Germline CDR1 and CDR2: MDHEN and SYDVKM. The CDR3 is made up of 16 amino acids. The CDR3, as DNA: TGTGCCAGCAGCCCCAGCGGACTAGCGGATCCTTACGAGCAGTACTTC. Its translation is CASSPSGLADPYEQYF.

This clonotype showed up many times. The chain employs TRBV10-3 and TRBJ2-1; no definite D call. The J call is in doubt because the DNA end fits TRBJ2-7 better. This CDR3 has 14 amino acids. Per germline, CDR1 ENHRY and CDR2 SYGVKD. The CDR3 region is CASSPVSSYNEQYF. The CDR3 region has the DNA TGTGCCTCCTCCCCAGTTAGCTCCTACAATGAGCAGTACTTC.

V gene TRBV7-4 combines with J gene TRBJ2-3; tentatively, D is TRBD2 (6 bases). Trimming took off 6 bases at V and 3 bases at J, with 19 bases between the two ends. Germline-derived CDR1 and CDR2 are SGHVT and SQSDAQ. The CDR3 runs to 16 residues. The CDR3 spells CASRLNDKGRTDTQYF. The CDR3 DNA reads TGTGCCAGCAGACTCAACGATAAGGGGAGGACAGATACGCAGTATTTT.

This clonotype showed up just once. As DNA, the CDR3 is TGTGCCAGCAGTCTAAGCGGGAGGGCCAGCATTCAGTACTTC. Translated, it gives CASSLSGRASIQYF. The rearrangement joins TRBV12-3 or TRBV12-4 to TRBJ2-4, with 10 nucleotides matching TRBD2. The V segment lost 5 bases and the J segment 9 bases; nucleotides outside the gene matches: 7. The CDR3 extends over 14 amino acids.

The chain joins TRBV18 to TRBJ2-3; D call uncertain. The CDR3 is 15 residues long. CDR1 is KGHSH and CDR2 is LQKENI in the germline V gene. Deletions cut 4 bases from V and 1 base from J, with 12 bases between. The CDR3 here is CASSRRPPGTDTQYF. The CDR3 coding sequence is TGTGCCAGCTCACGGCGACCACCCGGCACAGATACGCAGTATTTT.

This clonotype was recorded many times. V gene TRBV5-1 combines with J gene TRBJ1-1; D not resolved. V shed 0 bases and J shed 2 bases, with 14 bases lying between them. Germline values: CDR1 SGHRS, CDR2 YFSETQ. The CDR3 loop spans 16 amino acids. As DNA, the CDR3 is TGCGCCAGCAGCTTGGAAGCCCCTGGACCCAACACTGAAGCTTTCTTT. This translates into CASSLEAPGPNTEAFF.

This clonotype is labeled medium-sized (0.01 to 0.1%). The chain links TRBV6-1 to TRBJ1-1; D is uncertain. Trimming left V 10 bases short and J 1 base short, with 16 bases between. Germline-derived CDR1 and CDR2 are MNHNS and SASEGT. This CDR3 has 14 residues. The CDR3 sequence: CATHPPVWNTEAFF. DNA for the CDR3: TGTGCCACACATCCCCCGGTTTGGAACACTGAAGCTTTCTTT.